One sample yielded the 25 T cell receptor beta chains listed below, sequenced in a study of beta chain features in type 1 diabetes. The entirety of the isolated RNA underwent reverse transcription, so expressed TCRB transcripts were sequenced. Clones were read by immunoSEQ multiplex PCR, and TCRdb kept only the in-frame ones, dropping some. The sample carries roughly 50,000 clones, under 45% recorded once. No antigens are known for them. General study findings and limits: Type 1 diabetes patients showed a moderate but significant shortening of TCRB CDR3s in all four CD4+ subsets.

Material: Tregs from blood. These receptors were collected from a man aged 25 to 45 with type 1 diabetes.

The CDR3 is CASSLDGAKNIQYF. CDR3 DNA sequence: TGTGCCAGCAGCTTAGACGGGGCCAAAAACATTCAGTACTTC. The chain recombines TRBV7-3 with TRBJ2-4; D is ambiguous. CDR1 is SGHTA, CDR2 FQGTGA, per germline. The CDR3 is 14 amino acids. Trimming removed 2 bases from V and 1 base from J, with 6 bases in between.

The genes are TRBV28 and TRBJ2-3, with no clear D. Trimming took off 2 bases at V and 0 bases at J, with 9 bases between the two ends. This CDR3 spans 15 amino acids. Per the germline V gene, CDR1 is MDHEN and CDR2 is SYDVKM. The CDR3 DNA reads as TGTGCCAGCAGTTTAGGTGCGTTTAGCACAGATACGCAGTATTTT. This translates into CASSLGAFSTDTQYF.

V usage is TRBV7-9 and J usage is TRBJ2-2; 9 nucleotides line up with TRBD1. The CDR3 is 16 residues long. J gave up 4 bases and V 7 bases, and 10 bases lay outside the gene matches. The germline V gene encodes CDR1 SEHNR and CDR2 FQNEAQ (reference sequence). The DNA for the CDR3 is TGTGCCAGCACCCCGAAGGGGGACAGGGTCACCGGGGAGCTGTTTTTT. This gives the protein CASTPKGDRVTGELFF. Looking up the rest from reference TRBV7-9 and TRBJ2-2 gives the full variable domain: DTGVSQNPRHKITKRGQNVTFRCDPISEHNRLYWYRQTLGQGPEFLTYFQNEAQLEKSRLLSDRFSAERPKGSFSTLEIQRTEQGDSAMYLCASTPKGDRVTGELFFGEGSRLTVL.

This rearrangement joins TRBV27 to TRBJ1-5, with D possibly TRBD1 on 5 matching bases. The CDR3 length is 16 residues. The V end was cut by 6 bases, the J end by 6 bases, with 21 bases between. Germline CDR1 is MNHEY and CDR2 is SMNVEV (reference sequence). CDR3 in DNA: TGTGCCAGCAGCACCATGAAGCAGGGTCTAAGTCAGCCCCAGCATTTT. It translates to CASSTMKQGLSQPQHF.

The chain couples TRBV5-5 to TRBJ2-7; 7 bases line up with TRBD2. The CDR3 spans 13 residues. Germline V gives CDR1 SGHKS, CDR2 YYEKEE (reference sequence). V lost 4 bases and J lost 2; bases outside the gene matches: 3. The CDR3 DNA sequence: TGTGCCAGCAGCCCCGGGAGGACCTACGAGCAGTACTTC. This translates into CASSPGRTYEQYF.

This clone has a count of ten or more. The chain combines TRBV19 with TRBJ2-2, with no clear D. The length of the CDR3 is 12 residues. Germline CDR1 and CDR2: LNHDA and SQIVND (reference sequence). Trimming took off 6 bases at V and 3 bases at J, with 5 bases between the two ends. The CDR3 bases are TGTGCCAGTAGGGCATACACCGGGGAGCTGTTTTTT. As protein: CASRAYTGELFF.

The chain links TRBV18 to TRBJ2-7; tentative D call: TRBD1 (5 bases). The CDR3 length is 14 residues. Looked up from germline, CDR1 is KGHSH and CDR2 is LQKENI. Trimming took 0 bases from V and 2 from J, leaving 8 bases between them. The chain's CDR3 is CASSPPTDPYEQYF. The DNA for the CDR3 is TGTGCCAGCTCACCACCGACAGACCCCTACGAGCAGTACTTC. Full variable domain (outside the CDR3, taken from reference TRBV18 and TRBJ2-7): NAGVMQNPRHLVRRRGQEARLRCSPMKGHSHVYWYRQLPEEGLKFMVYLQKENIIDESGMPKERFSAEFPKEGPSILRIQQVVRGDSAAYFCASSPPTDPYEQYFGPGTRLTVT.

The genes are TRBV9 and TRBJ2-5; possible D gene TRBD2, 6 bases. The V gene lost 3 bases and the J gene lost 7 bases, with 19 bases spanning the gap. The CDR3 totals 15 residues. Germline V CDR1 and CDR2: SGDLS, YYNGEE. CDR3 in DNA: TGTGCCAGCAGCGGACTCTTTAGCGGAGGAGGGACCCAGTACTTC. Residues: CASSGLFSGGGTQYF.

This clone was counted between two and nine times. The DNA of the CDR3 is TGTGCCAGCAGTTATCAGACTAGCGGGAGAGAGACCCAGTACTTC. Translating gives CASSYQTSGRETQYF. This sequence joins TRBV6-5 and TRBJ2-5; 12 nucleotides match TRBD2. The germline CDR1 and CDR2 sequences are MNHEY and SVGAGI. V trimming: 3 bases; J trimming: 4 bases; junction bases outside the gene matches: 3. This CDR3 spans 15 amino acids.

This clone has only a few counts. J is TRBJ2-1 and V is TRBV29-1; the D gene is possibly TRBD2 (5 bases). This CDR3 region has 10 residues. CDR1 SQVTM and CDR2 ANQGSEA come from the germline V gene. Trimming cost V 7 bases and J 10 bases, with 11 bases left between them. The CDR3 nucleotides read TGCAGCGCGGCTCGAGGGGAGCAGTTCTTC. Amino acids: CSAARGEQFF.

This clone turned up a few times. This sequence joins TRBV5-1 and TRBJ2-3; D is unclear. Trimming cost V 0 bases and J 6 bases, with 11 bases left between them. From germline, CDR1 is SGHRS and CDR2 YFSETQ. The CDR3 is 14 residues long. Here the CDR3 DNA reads TGCGCCAGCAGCTTGGGGGCCCGAGAGGATACGCAGTATTTT. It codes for CASSLGAREDTQYF.

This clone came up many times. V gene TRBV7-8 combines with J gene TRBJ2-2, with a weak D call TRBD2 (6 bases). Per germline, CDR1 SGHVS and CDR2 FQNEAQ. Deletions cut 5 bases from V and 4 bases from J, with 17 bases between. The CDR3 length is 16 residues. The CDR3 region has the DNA TGTGCCAGCAGCCCGGCCCCGGGACTTCTCACCGGGGAGCTGTTTTTT. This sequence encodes CASSPAPGLLTGELFF.

The CDR3 DNA follows: TGCGCCAGCAGGGGACTTTCCTACGAGCAGTACTTC. It codes for CASRGLSYEQYF. V usage is TRBV10-1 and J usage is TRBJ2-7, with D tentatively TRBD2 (6 bases). This CDR3 contains 12 residues. Trimming left V 6 bases short and J 1 base short, with 7 bases between. Germline V gene sequence: CDR1 WNHNN, CDR2 SYGVQD (reference sequence).

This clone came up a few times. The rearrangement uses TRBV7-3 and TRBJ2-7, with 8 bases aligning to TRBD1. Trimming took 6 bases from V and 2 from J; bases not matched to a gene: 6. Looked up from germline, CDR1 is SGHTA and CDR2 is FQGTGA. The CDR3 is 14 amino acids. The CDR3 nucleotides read TGTGCCAGCAGACCTAGGACAGGGACCTACGAGCAGTACTTC. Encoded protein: CASRPRTGTYEQYF.

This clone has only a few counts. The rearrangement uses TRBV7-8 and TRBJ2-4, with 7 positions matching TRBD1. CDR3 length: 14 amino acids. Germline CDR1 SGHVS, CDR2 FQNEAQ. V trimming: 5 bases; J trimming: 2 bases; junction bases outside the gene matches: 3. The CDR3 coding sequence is TGTGCCAGCAGCAACAGGGGTTCCAAAAACATTCAGTACTTC. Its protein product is CASSNRGSKNIQYF.

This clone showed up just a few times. The DNA of the CDR3 is TGTGCCAGCAGCCCCAGAAGTAGTAGCCAGACCCAGTACTTC. The encoded protein is CASSPRSSSQTQYF. The V and J genes are TRBV7-3 and TRBJ2-5; D ambiguous. There are 14 residues in the CDR3. V was shortened by 5 bases and J by 6 bases, with 16 bases between the two germline ends. Germline V lookup: CDR1 SGHTA, CDR2 FQGTGA.

In nucleotides, the CDR3 is TGTGCCAGCAGCTTCGACAGGAGTTATGGCTACACCTTC. It translates to CASSFDRSYGYTF. The chain employs TRBV7-2 and TRBJ1-2; D may be TRBD1 (6 bases). The CDR3 has 13 residues. Germline V gives CDR1 SGHTA, CDR2 FQGNSA. V lost 3 bases, J lost 5 bases, and 10 bases lay in between.

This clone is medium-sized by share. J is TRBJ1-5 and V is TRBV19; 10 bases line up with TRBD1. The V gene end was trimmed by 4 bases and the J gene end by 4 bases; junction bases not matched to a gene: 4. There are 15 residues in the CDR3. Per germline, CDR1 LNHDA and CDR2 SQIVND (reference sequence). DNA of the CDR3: TGTGCCAGTAGTACACCGGGACAGGGGAATCAGCCCCAGCATTTT. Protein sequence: CASSTPGQGNQPQHF.

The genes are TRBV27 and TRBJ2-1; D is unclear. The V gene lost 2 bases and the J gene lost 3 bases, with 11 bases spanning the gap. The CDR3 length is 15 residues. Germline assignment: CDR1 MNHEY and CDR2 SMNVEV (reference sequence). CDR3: CASSLRALNYNEQFF. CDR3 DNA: TGTGCCAGCAGTTTACGAGCGCTCAACTACAATGAGCAGTTCTTC.

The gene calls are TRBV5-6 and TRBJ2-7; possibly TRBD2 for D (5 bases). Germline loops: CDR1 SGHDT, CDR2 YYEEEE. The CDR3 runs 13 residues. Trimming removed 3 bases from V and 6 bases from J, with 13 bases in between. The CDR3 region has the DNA TGTGCCAGCAGCTCGGGGTCAGTTCGCGAGCAGTACTTC. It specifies CASSSGSVREQYF.

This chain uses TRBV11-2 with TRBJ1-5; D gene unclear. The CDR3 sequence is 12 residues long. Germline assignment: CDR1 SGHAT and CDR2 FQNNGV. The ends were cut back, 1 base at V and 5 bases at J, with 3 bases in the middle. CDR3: CASSLADQPQHF. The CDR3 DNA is TGTGCCAGCAGCTTAGCGGATCAGCCCCAGCATTTT.

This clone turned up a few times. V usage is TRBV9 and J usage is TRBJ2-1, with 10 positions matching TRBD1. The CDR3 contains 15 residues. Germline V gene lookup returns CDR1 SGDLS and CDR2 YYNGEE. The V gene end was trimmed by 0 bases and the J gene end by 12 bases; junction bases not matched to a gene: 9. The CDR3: CASSVGGQGQGGQFF. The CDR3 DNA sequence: TGTGCCAGCAGCGTAGGGGGACAGGGGCAAGGTGGGCAGTTCTTC.

This CDR3 reads CASSLNQEPQHF. In DNA, the CDR3 is TGTGCCAGCAGCCTAAACCAGGAGCCCCAGCATTTT. This rearrangement joins TRBV7-9 to TRBJ1-5; D gene uncertain. The CDR3 runs 12 residues. The V end was cut by 5 bases, the J end by 8 bases, with 10 bases between. The V gene's germline CDR1 is SEHNR and CDR2 FQNEAQ (reference sequence).

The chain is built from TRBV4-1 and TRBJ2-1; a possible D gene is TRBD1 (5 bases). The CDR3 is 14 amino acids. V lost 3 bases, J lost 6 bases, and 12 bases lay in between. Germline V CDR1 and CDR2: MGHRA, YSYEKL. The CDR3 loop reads CASSHLGDLNEQFF. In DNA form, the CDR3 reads TGCGCCAGCAGCCACCTAGGGGATCTCAATGAGCAGTTCTTC.

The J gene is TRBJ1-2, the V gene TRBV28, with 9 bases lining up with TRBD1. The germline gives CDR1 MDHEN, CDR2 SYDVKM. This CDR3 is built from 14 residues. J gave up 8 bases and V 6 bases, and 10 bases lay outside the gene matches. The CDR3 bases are TGTGCCAGCAGCTCTGCGGGACAGGGAGACGGCTACACCTTC. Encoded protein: CASSSAGQGDGYTF.